Sequencing of this T cell receptor beta chain was carried out in a study of shared clonotypes between healthy human individuals. Comments on this clone: The antigen remains unidentified.

CDR3 length equals 16 residues. CDR1 MDHEN and CDR2 SYDVKM come from the germline V gene. The V end was cut by 2 bases, the J end by 5 bases, with 15 bases between. Adult donors, all healthy and HIV-negative, had no recent acute infections or vaccinations. Study conclusions and caveats: Sequencing depth was predicted to influence how clonotypes are shared among donors.

A deep-level run was used for the assay. TCRdb's table, derived via immunoSEQ multiplex PCR, lists solely in-frame clones and lacks some. The repertoire has about 480,000 clones, about four fifths of them found once; the top ten carry over 10%. The clonotype comes from a middle-aged woman in good health. Some clones in this sample may be carry-over from other donors' samples. The sequenced sample consisted of PBMCs. The J gene is TRBJ2-2, the V gene TRBV28; tentatively, D is TRBD1 (6 bases). Here the CDR3 reads CASSLRGRGLTGELFF. CDR3 nucleotide sequence: TGTGCCAGCAGTTTAAGAGGCAGGGGCTTGACCGGGGAGCTGTTTTTT.